The T cell receptor (beta chain) under discussion was sequenced for a study of cytomegalovirus exposure and HLA in healthy donors. The study, taken as a whole, reports: A later analysis linked a missense variant in DCLRE1C to the trimming of TCR beta V and J genes. Listed as cytomegalovirus-associated were 164 TCR beta chains. Rare TCR sequences predominated, though certain public TCRs were found in many donors.

V dropped 2 bases and J dropped 5 bases, with 10 bases sitting between them. Germline lookup yields CDR1 MNHEY and CDR2 SVGAGI. This CDR3 contains 13 residues. A remark on this clone: The antigen is not known.

60 Vbeta and 13 Jbeta primers were used in PCR. Profiling relied on immunoSEQ multiplex PCR, and the TCRdb table lists in-frame clones only, not all of them. The sample holds tens of thousands of clones, just under 80% seen once. Sequenced material: PBMCs. The TCR sequence derives from a male donor in good health and CMV-seropositive. This chain links TRBV6-5 with TRBJ2-7; D is perhaps TRBD2 (7 bases). The CDR3 reads CASSYGGAHEQYF. The CDR3 DNA reads TGTGCCAGCAGTTACGGGGGGGCCCACGAGCAGTACTTC.